Reported below is one T cell receptor beta chain. Its antigen remains unidentified. Base qualities are not recorded, but no much larger clone differs from it by a single base. This record belongs to a study of chemoradiotherapy in HPV16-positive cancers (dated by TCRdb to the early 2020s). Turning to the overall study: Candidate HPV-specific T-cell clones and common TCR motifs were defined by functional T-cell assays performed on cells from a couple of HPV16-positive patients. The study asked whether T-cell immunity to the HPV oncoproteins E6 and E7 changes during chemoradiotherapy and whether this immunity affects survival. The candidate HPV-specific TCRs and motifs were then tracked in TCR repertoires from around 93 patients with HPV-related cancers. Beyond this particular receptor, the publication reports: Improved recurrence-free survival in HPV16-positive patients was associated with expansion of HPV-responsive T cells during chemoradiotherapy. Expansion of candidate HPV-specific clones and E7-related TCR motifs was observed in the tumor microenvironment during treatment, whereas no such expansion was observed for non-HPV-specific T cells. The functional definition of HPV-specific T cells came from only a couple of HPV16-positive patients, and the survival association was reported for HPV16-positive patients.

The CDR3 numbers 14 residues from cysteine through phenylalanine. Just CDR3 DNA is preserved here, 42 bases in frame from base 1. Via the germline V gene, CDR1 is SGDLS and CDR2 YYNGEE. Germline trimming amounts to 4 bases on V and 7 bases on J, with 6 as the count of junction bases outside the gene matches. Repertoires were sampled repeatedly over the course of chemoradiotherapy so that clonal expansion in the tumor microenvironment could be followed. Preparation of the library involved the immunoSEQ multiplex PCR assay. TCRdb stores this immuneACCESS table with in-frame sequences only. Part of the clones is absent; in the studies checked, under half of the shortfall reflects unresolved V genes, and no reason is known for the rest. In all, the sample holds about 4,700 clones, and around 78% of those were seen once. The ten top clones hold approximately 4.3% of the sample.

The V and J segments used are TRBV9 and TRBJ2-2, and 8 junctional nucleotides match TRBD2. The source was tumor tissue, collected from a patient who underwent chemoradiotherapy. This TCR came from a human donor with HPV-associated anogenital cancer. The CDR3 corresponds to CASSLTSVVGELFF. The nucleotides are TGTGCCAGCAGCCTGACTAGCGTGGTCGGGGAGCTGTTTTTT.